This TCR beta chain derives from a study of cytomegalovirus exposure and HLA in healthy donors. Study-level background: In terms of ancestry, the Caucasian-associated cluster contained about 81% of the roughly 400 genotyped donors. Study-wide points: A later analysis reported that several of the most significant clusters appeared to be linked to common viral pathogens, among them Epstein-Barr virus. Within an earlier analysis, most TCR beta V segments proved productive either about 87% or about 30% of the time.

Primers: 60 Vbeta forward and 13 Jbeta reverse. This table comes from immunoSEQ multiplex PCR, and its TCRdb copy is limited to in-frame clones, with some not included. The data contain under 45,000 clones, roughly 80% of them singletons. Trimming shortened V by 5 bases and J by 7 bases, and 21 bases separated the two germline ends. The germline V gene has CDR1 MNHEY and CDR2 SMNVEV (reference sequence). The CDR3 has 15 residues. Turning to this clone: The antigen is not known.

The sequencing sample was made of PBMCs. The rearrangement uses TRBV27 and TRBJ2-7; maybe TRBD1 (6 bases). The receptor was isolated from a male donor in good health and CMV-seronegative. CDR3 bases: TGTGCCAGCAGTACCCGGGACAACCCTATTCGTGAGCAGTACTTC. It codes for CASSTRDNPIREQYF.